These 29 T cell receptor beta chains came from one sample sequenced in a study of shared clonotypes between healthy human individuals (dated by TCRdb to the early 2020s). Libraries were constructed by the immunoSEQ multiplex PCR assay. As stored in TCRdb, this immuneACCESS dataset retains in-frame rearrangements with V and J assigned. A fraction of the clones does not appear; measured against another copy, unresolved V genes explain less than half of the discrepancy, and the remainder lacks a known reason. Present in this sample are 2 million to 3 million clones, around 94% of which were seen just once. 0.11% to 0.15% of the sample is in the top ten clones. Sample: naive CD4+ T cells sorted from blood. The cell subset or site label, as the study defines it: CD45RA+ positively selected. The origin of the receptors is a man younger than 30 in good health.

The gene calls are TRBV6-6 and TRBJ2-7, with 11 bases fitting TRBD1. V shed 4 bases and J 0 bases; nucleotides not matched to a gene: 5. CDR3 length: 16 amino acids. The V gene's germline CDR1 is MNHNY and CDR2 SVGAGI (reference sequence). The CDR3 DNA is TGTGCCAGCAGTTCTCCCGGGACAGGGGGCTCCTACGAGCAGTACTTC. It yields the protein CASSSPGTGGSYEQYF.

The V call is TRBV2, the J call TRBJ1-2, with D hard to call. This CDR3 is 17 amino acids long. V lost 6 bases to trimming and J lost 7 bases, with 27 bases between them. Germline V gene data show CDR1 as SNHLY and CDR2 as FYNNEI. The CDR3 spells CASRSPPWTYRMGGYTF. For the CDR3, the DNA is TGTGCCAGCAGGTCCCCTCCTTGGACTTATCGGATGGGTGGCTACACCTTC.

The chain couples TRBV5-4 to TRBJ2-1, with 10 positions matching TRBD1. After removal of 4 bases from V and 5 bases from J, the junction contained 6 bases not matched to a gene. This CDR3 has 15 residues. Germline CDR1 is SGHNT and CDR2 is YYREEE (reference sequence). CDR3 sequence (DNA): TGTGCCAGCAGCCCGGGGGGACAGGGGAACAATGAGCAGTTCTTC. It encodes CASSPGGQGNNEQFF.

This chain uses TRBV4-3 with TRBJ2-3; D unclear. Trimming stripped 1 base from V and 0 bases from J, with 14 bases between. Germline loops: CDR1 LGHNA, CDR2 YSLEER. There are 17 residues in the CDR3. CDR3 residues: CASSQGIATASTDTQYF. CDR3 nucleotide sequence: TGCGCCAGCAGCCAAGGAATCGCTACAGCGAGCACAGATACGCAGTATTTT.

The chain is built from TRBV15 and TRBJ2-3; 12 nucleotides agree with TRBD2. Trimming removed 3 bases from V and 3 bases from J; junction bases left unmatched: 4. Per germline, CDR1 LNHNV and CDR2 YYDKDF (reference sequence). CDR3 size: 16 residues. The CDR3 spells CATSSRLAGVTDTQYF. DNA of the CDR3: TGTGCCACCAGCAGTAGACTAGCGGGAGTGACAGATACGCAGTATTTT.

This chain connects TRBV19 to TRBJ2-5; D not certain. The V gene's germline CDR1 is LNHDA and CDR2 SQIVND (reference sequence). The ends were cut back, 3 bases at V and 2 bases at J, with 7 bases in the middle. This CDR3 is built from 13 residues. CDR3 in amino acids: CASSIFGQETQYF. The CDR3 DNA reads TGTGCCAGTAGTATTTTTGGACAAGAGACCCAGTACTTC. The whole variable domain, filled in from reference TRBV19 and TRBJ2-5, reads DGGITQSPKYLFRKEGQNVTLSCEQNLNHDAMYWYRQDPGQGLRLIYYSQIVNDFQKGDIAEGYSVSREKKESFPLTVTSAQKNPTAFYLCASSIFGQETQYFGPGTRLLVL.

The chain combines TRBV6-5 with TRBJ1-2; TRBD1 matches 8 bases. The V segment lost 6 bases and the J segment 6 bases; nucleotides outside the gene matches: 6. The germline CDR1 and CDR2 sequences are MNHEY and SVGAGI. The CDR3 consists of 13 residues. CDR3 nucleotides: TGTGCCAGCAGAAGGACAGGGCTGGATGGCTACACCTTC. This translates into CASRRTGLDGYTF.

The gene calls are TRBV7-2 and TRBJ1-4; D is ambiguous. From germline, CDR1 is SGHTA and CDR2 FQGNSA. The CDR3 contains 14 residues. V was cut by 6 bases and J by 8 bases, with 16 bases left in between. Here the CDR3 DNA reads TGTGCCAGCAGACCCGAAGTTCTGGGCGAAAAACTGTTTTTT. Its translation: CASRPEVLGEKLFF.

The V and J genes are TRBV18 and TRBJ2-4; 12 positions match TRBD2. V shed 3 bases, J shed 4 bases, and the junction held 1 base outside the gene matches. Germline CDR1 KGHSH, CDR2 LQKENI. The CDR3 length is 15 residues. The CDR3 protein is CASSPGLAGKNIQYF. The CDR3 nucleotides read TGTGCCAGCTCACCTGGACTAGCGGGGAAAAACATTCAGTACTTC.

This clone was found once. The CDR3 is CASSGDRVGYEQYF. The CDR3 nucleotides are TGTGCCAGCAGTGGCGACAGGGTGGGCTACGAGCAGTACTTC. V gene TRBV2 combines with J gene TRBJ2-7; 7 bases fit TRBD1. The length of the CDR3 is 14 residues. With V trimmed by 4 bases and J by 3 bases, 6 bases remained unmatched. In germline, CDR1 is SNHLY, CDR2 FYNNEI.

The chain recombines TRBV7-2 with TRBJ2-5, with D perhaps TRBD2 (6 bases). V lost 5 bases and J lost 10, with 14 bases in between. This CDR3 region has 12 residues. CDR1 is SGHTA, CDR2 FQGNSA, per germline. The CDR3 DNA is TGTGCCAGCAGCCTGACTAGATCGGACCAGTACTTC. Translated: CASSLTRSDQYF. The complete variable domain, with remaining parts taken from reference TRBV7-2 and TRBJ2-5, reads GAGVSQSPSNKVTEKGKDVELRCDPISGHTALYWYRQSLGQGLEFLIYFQGNSAPDKSGLPSDRFSAERTGGSVSTLTIQRTQQEDSAVYLCASSLTRSDQYFGPGTRLLVL.

This clone was observed a single time. V usage is TRBV5-8 and J usage is TRBJ2-7; no definite D call. The V end lost 4 bases, the J end lost 6 bases, and 14 bases lay between the germline ends. Germline V gene data show CDR1 as SGHTS and CDR2 as YDEGEE. The CDR3 sequence is 13 residues long. In DNA form, the CDR3 reads TGTGCCAGCAGCCGACCCTCCTCGGCCGAGCAGTACTTC. Protein product: CASSRPSSAEQYF.

The rearrangement links TRBV5-1 to TRBJ2-1, with 11 positions matching TRBD2. The CDR3 has 16 amino acids. CDR1 SGHRS and CDR2 YFSETQ come from the germline V gene. The ends lost 2 bases at V and 2 bases at J; junction bases unmatched: 3. The DNA of the CDR3 is TGCGCCAGCAGCTTAGAGGGACTAGCGGCCTACAATGAGCAGTTCTTC. This sequence encodes CASSLEGLAAYNEQFF.

V is TRBV4-3 and J is TRBJ2-1; D is undetermined. This CDR3 spans 14 amino acids. V lost 0 bases to trimming and J lost 3 bases, with 6 bases between them. CDR1 is LGHNA and CDR2 is YSLEER in the germline V gene. As DNA, the CDR3 is TGCGCCAGCAGCCAAGAACCCCTCTACAATGAGCAGTTCTTC. It specifies CASSQEPLYNEQFF.

On this clone: Its ends do not fully match the called genes, so a read error is possible. The V call is TRBV2, the J call TRBJ2-5; 9 nucleotides line up with TRBD2. Germline loops: CDR1 SNHLY, CDR2 FYNNEI. The CDR3 runs to 15 residues. CDR3 sequence reads: CASREAGGFQETQYF. The CDR3 DNA sequence: TGTGCCAGCAGGGAAGCGGGGGGCTTCCAAGAGACCCAGTACTTC.

A remark on this clone: The same CDR3 can be traced to other DNA sequences in this sample. This chain connects TRBV30 to TRBJ2-2; tentatively, D is TRBD2 (5 bases). Germline CDR1 GTSNPN, CDR2 SVGIG (reference sequence). Trimming shortened V by 5 bases and J by 1 base, and 5 bases separated the two germline ends. The CDR3 is 12 amino acids. The CDR3 DNA sequence: TGTGCCTGGGCGGGGAACACCGGGGAGCTGTTTTTT. This codes for CAWAGNTGELFF. The variable domain in full, with the rest retrieved from reference TRBV30 and TRBJ2-2, is SQTIHQWPATLVQPVGSPLSLECTVEGTSNPNLYWYRQAAGRGLQLLFYSVGIGQISSEVPQNLSASRPQDRQFILSSKKLLLSDSGFYLCAWAGNTGELFFGEGSRLTVL.

The CDR3 nucleotides read TGCGCCAGCAGCCCCGGAGCTAACAGGGGGTCCTACGAGCAGTACTTC. This sequence encodes CASSPGANRGSYEQYF. The chain couples TRBV5-1 to TRBJ2-7, with 8 bases that match TRBD1. J lost 1 base, V lost 4 bases, and 10 bases had no gene match. Germline CDR1 reads SGHRS; CDR2 reads YFSETQ. This CDR3 is built from 16 residues.

This chain links TRBV11-3 with TRBJ2-1; 8 bases are shared with TRBD1. J was trimmed by 5 bases and V by 3 bases; bases with no gene match: 3. Germline CDR1 and CDR2: SGHNT and YENEEA. The CDR3 loop spans 14 amino acids. CDR3 DNA: TGTGCCAGCAGCTTGGACAGGGCGGACAATGAGCAGTTCTTC. It is translated as CASSLDRADNEQFF.

This chain connects TRBV25-1 to TRBJ2-2, with TRBD1 matching 9 bases. The CDR3 sequence is 14 residues long. Germline lookup yields CDR1 MGHDK and CDR2 SYGVNS. The V and J ends lost 8 bases and 6 bases, in that order; junction bases with no gene match: 7. Here the CDR3 reads CASEGQGRAGELFF. The CDR3 DNA reads as TGTGCCAGCGAGGGACAGGGAAGGGCCGGGGAGCTGTTTTTT.

The CDR3 DNA reads as TGTGCCAGCAGTGATCTTGGGACAGGGTTTGCTTTCTTT. Its translation: CASSDLGTGFAFF. The chain couples TRBV2 to TRBJ1-1; 9 nucleotides agree with TRBD1. The junction had 7 bases not matched to a gene; V was cut back by 3 bases and J by 11 bases. The CDR3 runs to 13 residues. Germline-derived CDR1 and CDR2 are SNHLY and FYNNEI.

The chain is built from TRBV10-2 and TRBJ2-7; TRBD1 is a possible D gene (6 bases). V lost 4 bases and J 2 bases, leaving 21 bases between the germline ends. This CDR3 is 17 amino acids long. Germline lookup yields CDR1 WSHSY and CDR2 SAAADI. CDR3 sequence reads: CASSGAAGAPRAYEQYF. The DNA of the CDR3 is TGCGCCAGCAGTGGAGCCGCAGGGGCCCCCCGTGCCTACGAGCAGTACTTC.

The chain carries TRBV7-9 and TRBJ1-2; D possibly corresponds to TRBD1 (6 bases). CDR3 length equals 18 residues. With 5 bases removed from V and 0 bases from J, the gap between germline ends came to 22 bases. Germline lookup yields CDR1 SEHNR and CDR2 FQNEAQ (reference sequence). This CDR3 reads CASSPKGGGDLSNYGYTF. The CDR3 DNA sequence: TGTGCCAGCAGCCCGAAGGGTGGGGGCGACCTTTCTAACTATGGCTACACCTTC.

The V and J genes are TRBV19 and TRBJ1-4; the D gene is possibly TRBD1 (5 bases). Germline CDR1 is LNHDA and CDR2 is SQIVND (reference sequence). There are 11 residues in the CDR3. V was cut by 7 bases and J by 11 bases, with 11 bases left in between. CDR3 sequence: CASTIRGKLFF. DNA of the CDR3: TGTGCCAGTACCATTCGGGGGAAACTGTTTTTT.

The gene calls are TRBV19 and TRBJ1-2, with TRBD1 matching over 7 bases. The CDR3 totals 14 residues. Germline CDR1 is LNHDA and CDR2 is SQIVND (reference sequence). V gave up 6 bases and J gave up 4 bases; unmatched junction bases: 8. CDR3 bases: TGTGCCAGTAGGCCTACAGGGGATTTCTATGGCTACACCTTC. Residues: CASRPTGDFYGYTF.

The rearrangement uses TRBV10-3 and TRBJ2-5, with TRBD2 as a possible D gene (6 bases). Germline CDR1 ENHRY, CDR2 SYGVKD. The CDR3 extends over 15 amino acids. The V end was cut by 5 bases, the J end by 2 bases, with 15 bases between. The CDR3 sequence is CAISRELAKQETQYF. In nucleotides, the CDR3 is TGTGCCATCAGTCGGGAGCTGGCTAAACAAGAGACCCAGTACTTC.

The V and J genes are TRBV4-1 and TRBJ2-1; 7 bases agree with TRBD2. The CDR3 has 18 amino acids. J gave up 6 bases and V 4 bases, and 18 bases lay outside the gene matches. The germline V gene encodes CDR1 MGHRA and CDR2 YSYEKL. CDR3 nucleotide sequence: TGCGCCAGCAGCCGAGTGTCCCTAGCGGCGGGGGAATCCAATGAGCAGTTCTTC. As protein: CASSRVSLAAGESNEQFF.

This clone came up once. The V gene is TRBV29-1, the J gene TRBJ2-5; 7 nucleotides match TRBD2. Unmatched junction bases numbered 7, after V lost 8 bases and J lost 4 bases. The CDR3 contains 12 residues. Germline-derived CDR1 and CDR2 are SQVTM and ANQGSEA. As DNA, the CDR3 is TGCAGCTTTGGGGAGGGACGAGAGACCCAGTACTTC. Encoded protein: CSFGEGRETQYF.

To note about this clone: The same CDR3 is also encoded by other DNA sequences in this sample. The chain carries TRBV28 and TRBJ1-2; D may be TRBD1 (5 bases). V shed 3 bases and J shed 4 bases, with 9 bases lying between them. CDR1 and CDR2 (germline): MDHEN, SYDVKM. This CDR3 is 13 amino acids long. This CDR3 reads CASSLAGPYGYTF. DNA of the CDR3: TGTGCCAGCAGTTTGGCGGGGCCCTATGGCTACACCTTC.

This clone was picked up one time. CDR3 sequence (DNA): TGTGCCTGGGCCCAGATGAGGAGCACAGATACGCAGTATTTT. Amino acids: CAWAQMRSTDTQYF. V gene TRBV30 combines with J gene TRBJ2-3; no clear D gene. The CDR3 contains 14 residues. The germline gives CDR1 GTSNPN, CDR2 SVGIG (reference sequence). V was trimmed by 5 bases and J by 0 bases, leaving 12 bases between them.